This is a list of T cell receptor beta chains from one sample in a study of blood T cells in healthy people across ages. TCRdb re-called the 5' RACE reads through MiXCR, storing one row per CDR3 protein. The table records 550,000 to 600,000 distinct CDR3 sequences, roughly 43% of them present only once. Sequenced: blood. The receptors stem from a man at least 80 years old in good health. Both conserved end residues are part of each CDR3. D genes are given only for firm matches. Where a row states a size, it is once, few, many or the class of an expanded clone; other rows omit it.

TRBJ2-3	TRBV7-2	-	few	TGTGCCAGCAGCCTCCGGACTGCCTCGGATACGCAGTATTTT	CASSLRTASDTQYF
TRBJ2-5	TRBV7-2	-	-	TGTGCCAGCAGCTTAGATGCTGCAAACAATGAGCAGTACTTC	CASSLDAANNEQYF
TRBJ2-5	TRBV28	-	-	TGTGCCAGCAGTTGGAACGGGGGATGGGGAGAGACCCAGTACTTC	CASSWNGGWGETQYF
TRBJ2-5	TRBV6-6	-	-	TGTGCCAGCAGTTACCCTTCTTCGGTCTCCGAGGCCCAGTACTTC	CASSYPSSVSEAQYF
TRBJ2-5	TRBV5-5	TRBD1	-	TGTGCCAGCTCAGGGGACAGTGGACAAGAGACCCAGTACTTC	CASSGDSGQETQYF
TRBJ1-6	TRBV20-1	-	few	TGCAGTGCCAGCCCGACAGGACTTTCACCCCTCCACTTT	CSASPTGLSPLHF
TRBJ2-1	TRBV18	-	-	TGTGCCAGCTCCCTCCAATCCTCCGCGGGGGCTGGTAACAATGAGCAGTTCTTC	CASSLQSSAGAGNNEQFF
TRBJ1-2	TRBV4-1	-	-	TGCGCCAGCAGCCAAGTGGGGCAGGATGGCTACACCTTC	CASSQVGQDGYTF
TRBJ1-2	TRBV6-5	-	-	TGTGCCAGCAGTTACCAGGGGCCAAACTATGGCTACACCTTC	CASSYQGPNYGYTF
TRBJ2-1	TRBV20-1	-	-	TGCAGTGCTAGCCTTTTCTCGACCTCCTACAATGAGCAGTTCTTC	CSASLFSTSYNEQFF
TRBJ2-1	TRBV4-1	TRBD2	few	TGCGCCAGCAGCCAAGACGGGGGACTAGTTAGTAATGAGCAGTTCTTC	CASSQDGGLVSNEQFF
TRBJ1-1	TRBV12-3/TRBV12-4	-	-	TGTGCCAGCACCACCCGAAGGGGGGAGATTGAAGCTTTCTTT	CASTTRRGEIEAFF
TRBJ1-5	TRBV6-6	TRBD1	-	TGTGCCAGCAGTGCTACAGGGGGGGGTCAGCCCCAGCATTTT	CASSATGGGQPQHF
TRBJ2-5	TRBV20-1	TRBD2	-	TGCAGTGCTAGAAAACTAGCGGGAGCCCTCCAAGAGACCCAGTACTTC	CSARKLAGALQETQYF
TRBJ2-5	TRBV5-4	TRBD2	few	TGTGCCAGCAGCTTGGATCCTAGCGGGCCAGAGCAGTACTTC	CASSLDPSGPEQYF
TRBJ2-1	TRBV29-1	-	-	TGCAGCGTTGCCTCGGGGACCCACTACAATGAGCAGTTCTTC	CSVASGTHYNEQFF
TRBJ1-4	TRBV6-5	-	few	TGTGCCAGCAGTTACGTGGAGGGGCGGATTGAAAAACTGTTTTTT	CASSYVEGRIEKLFF
TRBJ2-1	TRBV2	-	-	TGTGCCAGCAGTGAAAGGGGGGTTGAGCAGTTCTTC	CASSERGVEQFF
TRBJ2-1	TRBV29-1	TRBD2	few	TGCAGCGCCACTAGCGGGAGTGACAACAATGAGCAGTTCTTC	CSATSGSDNNEQFF
TRBJ2-1	TRBV4-3	-	many	TGCGCCAGCAGCCAATCTTACAATGAGCAGTTCTTC	CASSQSYNEQFF
TRBJ1-2	TRBV12-3/TRBV12-4	TRBD1	few	TGTGCCAGCAGTTTGGGCAACAGGGGGCTAGGAGGCTACACCTTC	CASSLGNRGLGGYTF
TRBJ2-1	TRBV10-3	TRBD2	-	TGTGCCACCAAGAACCCCGGGACTAGCGGGAGTAATGAGCAGTTCTTC	CATKNPGTSGSNEQFF
TRBJ2-5	TRBV11-1	-	few	TGTGCCAGCAGCTACCGGACTTCGAAGACCCAGTACTTC	CASSYRTSKTQYF
TRBJ1-2	TRBV5-1	-	-	TGCGCCAGCAGCTTCGAGTCTAACTATGGCTACACCTTC	CASSFESNYGYTF
TRBJ2-1	TRBV7-9	-	few	TGTGCCAGCAGCTTGGCGACTAACAGAAATGAGCAGTTCTTC	CASSLATNRNEQFF
TRBJ2-5	TRBV14	-	few	TGTGCCAGCAGCCAAGTGACTAGTGACGAGACCCAGTACTTC	CASSQVTSDETQYF
TRBJ2-5	TRBV4-3	-	few	TGCGCCAGCAGCCAAGGGGATGGGCGCGAAGAGACCCAGTACTTC	CASSQGDGREETQYF
TRBJ2-1	TRBV20-1	-	once	TGCAGTGCTAGGGTAAGCTCCTCGAGCTCCTACAATGAGCAGTTCTTC	CSARVSSSSSYNEQFF
TRBJ2-3	TRBV23-1	TRBD1	-	TGCGCCAGCAGTCAATCGACGGGACAGGGTCACACAGATACGCAGTATTTT	CASSQSTGQGHTDTQYF
TRBJ2-5	TRBV4-1	TRBD2	few	TGCGCCAGCAGCCAAGGGACTAGCCTAGAGACCCAGTACTTC	CASSQGTSLETQYF